Described below is a single T cell receptor beta chain sequence and its context. This sample was included in a study of T cells in Graves' hyperthyroidism and ophthalmopathy. Germline CDR1 is SEHNR and CDR2 is FQNEAQ (reference sequence). V lost 5 bases to trimming and J lost 0 bases, with 18 bases between them. There are 17 residues in the CDR3. From RNA transcripts, TCR beta CDR3 regions were amplified. Carried out on the TCR CDR3, a first-round RT-PCR used the HTBI primer set. TCRdb called the multiplex PCR reads again in MiXCR, with one record for every CDR3 protein. The repertoire holds hundreds of thousands of distinct CDR3 sequences, with approximately 14% as singletons.

The gene calls are TRBV7-9 and TRBJ2-3; D possibly corresponds to TRBD2 (5 bases). The receptor was isolated from a woman aged 45-65 years with Graves' ophthalmopathy. Sequenced material: blood. The CDR3 DNA sequence: TGTGCCAGCAGCCCCAGTTTAGCGAGGACTAGCACAGATACGCAGTATTTT. It translates to CASSPSLARTSTDTQYF. Together with reference TRBV7-9 and TRBJ2-3, the CDR3 gives the full variable domain: DTGVSQNPRHKITKRGQNVTFRCDPISEHNRLYWYRQTLGQGPEFLTYFQNEAQLEKSRLLSDRFSAERPKGSFSTLEIQRTEQGDSAMYLCASSPSLARTSTDTQYFGPGTRLTVL.